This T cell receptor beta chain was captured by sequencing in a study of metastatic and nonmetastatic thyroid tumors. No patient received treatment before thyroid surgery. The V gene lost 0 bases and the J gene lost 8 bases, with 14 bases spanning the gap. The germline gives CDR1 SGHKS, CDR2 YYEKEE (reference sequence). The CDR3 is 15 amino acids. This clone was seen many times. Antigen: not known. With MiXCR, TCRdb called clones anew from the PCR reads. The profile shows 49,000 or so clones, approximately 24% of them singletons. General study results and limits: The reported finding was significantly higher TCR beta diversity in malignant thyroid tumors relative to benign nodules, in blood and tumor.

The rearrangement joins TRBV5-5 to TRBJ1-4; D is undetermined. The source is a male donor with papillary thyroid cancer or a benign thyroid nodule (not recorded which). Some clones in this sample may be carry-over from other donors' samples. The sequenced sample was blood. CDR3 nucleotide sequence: TGTGCCAGCAGCTTGGCTCGAGGACCGGGAGAAAAACTGTTTTTT. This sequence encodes CASSLARGPGEKLFF.